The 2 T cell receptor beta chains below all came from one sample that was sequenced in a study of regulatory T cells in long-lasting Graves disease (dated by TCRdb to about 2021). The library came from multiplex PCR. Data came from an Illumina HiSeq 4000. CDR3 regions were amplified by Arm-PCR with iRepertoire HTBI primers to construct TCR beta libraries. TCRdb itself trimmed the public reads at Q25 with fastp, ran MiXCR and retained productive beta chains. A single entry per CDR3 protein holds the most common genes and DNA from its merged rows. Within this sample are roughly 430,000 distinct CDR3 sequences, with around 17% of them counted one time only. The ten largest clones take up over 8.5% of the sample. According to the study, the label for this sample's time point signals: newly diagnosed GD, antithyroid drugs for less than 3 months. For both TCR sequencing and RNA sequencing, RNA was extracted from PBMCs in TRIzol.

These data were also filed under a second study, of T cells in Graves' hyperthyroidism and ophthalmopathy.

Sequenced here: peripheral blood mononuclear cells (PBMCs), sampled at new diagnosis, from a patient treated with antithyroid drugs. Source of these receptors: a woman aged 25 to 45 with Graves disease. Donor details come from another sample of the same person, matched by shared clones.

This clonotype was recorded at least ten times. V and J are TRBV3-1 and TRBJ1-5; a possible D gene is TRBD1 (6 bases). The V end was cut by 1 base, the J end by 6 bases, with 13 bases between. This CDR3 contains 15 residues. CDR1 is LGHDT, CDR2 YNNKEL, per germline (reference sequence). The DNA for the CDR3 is TGTGCCAGCAGCCAAGGAAGGGGGTCCGGTCAGCCCCAGCATTTT. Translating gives CASSQGRGSGQPQHF.

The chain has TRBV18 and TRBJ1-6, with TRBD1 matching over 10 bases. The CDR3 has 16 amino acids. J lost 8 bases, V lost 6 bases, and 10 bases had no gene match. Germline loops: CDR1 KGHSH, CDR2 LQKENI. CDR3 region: CASSPGQGGSYSPLHF. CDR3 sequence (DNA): TGTGCCAGCTCGCCTGGACAGGGGGGCAGTTATTCACCCCTCCACTTT. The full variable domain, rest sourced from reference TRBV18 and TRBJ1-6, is NAGVMQNPRHLVRRRGQEARLRCSPMKGHSHVYWYRQLPEEGLKFMVYLQKENIIDESGMPKERFSAEFPKEGPSILRIQQVVRGDSAAYFCASSPGQGGSYSPLHFGNGTRLTVT.